The 32 T cell receptor beta chains given below trace back to one sample, sequenced in a study of OX40 agonist ivuxolimab in advanced cancers. Libraries were prepared through the immunoSEQ multiplex PCR assay. TCRdb stores this immuneACCESS table with in-frame sequences only. Part of the clones is absent; in the studies checked, under half of the shortfall reflects unresolved V genes, and no reason is known for the rest. The sample table holds 71,000 or so clones, of which about nine tenths were seen once. Of the sample, just over 0.75% falls within the top ten clones. Source: CD4+ or CD8+ T cells sorted from blood, taken in a trial of the OX40 agonist ivuxolimab. All receptors come from an adult with an advanced solid tumor such as melanoma, head and neck, liver or kidney cancer.

J is TRBJ1-6 and V is TRBV28; 9 nucleotides match TRBD1. V lost 2 bases, J lost 7 bases, and 6 bases stayed unmatched. This CDR3 contains 16 residues. Germline CDR1 is MDHEN and CDR2 is SYDVKM. CDR3 protein: CASSLLGQGRNSPLHF. In DNA form, the CDR3 reads TGTGCCAGCAGTTTACTAGGACAGGGGCGAAATTCACCCCTCCACTTT.

This clone has more than one count but fewer than ten. This chain uses TRBV7-9 with TRBJ2-1, with TRBD1 identical over 9 bases. This CDR3 is built from 14 residues. CDR1 is SEHNR and CDR2 is FQNEAQ in the germline V gene (reference sequence). The junction had 0 bases not matched to a gene; V was cut back by 1 base and J by 5 bases. The chain's CDR3 is CASSLGDRDNEQFF. CDR3 nucleotide sequence: TGTGCCAGCAGCTTAGGGGACAGGGACAATGAGCAGTTCTTC. The complete variable domain, with remaining parts taken from reference TRBV7-9 and TRBJ2-1, reads DTGVSQNPRHKITKRGQNVTFRCDPISEHNRLYWYRQTLGQGPEFLTYFQNEAQLEKSRLLSDRFSAERPKGSFSTLEIQRTEQGDSAMYLCASSLGDRDNEQFFGPGTRLTVL.

This chain connects TRBV6-1 to TRBJ2-4, with 8 bases identical to TRBD1. The germline V gene encodes CDR1 MNHNS and CDR2 SASEGT. V lost 4 bases and J lost 2; bases outside the gene matches: 10. The CDR3 extends over 17 amino acids. The CDR3 sequence: CASSVVFRGRTKNIQYF. Here the CDR3 DNA reads TGTGCCAGCAGTGTGGTTTTCAGGGGGCGGACCAAAAACATTCAGTACTTC.

The chain has TRBV29-1 and TRBJ1-5; TRBD1 might be the D (6 bases). Germline values: CDR1 SQVTM, CDR2 ANQGSEA. This CDR3 comprises 14 residues. With 5 bases removed from V and 4 bases from J, the gap between germline ends came to 15 bases. The DNA for the CDR3 is TGCAGCGTTAAGGTGGCAGGGGATAATCAGCCCCAGCATTTT. Translation: CSVKVAGDNQPQHF.

J is TRBJ2-6 and V is TRBV18; no firm D call. The CDR3 is 14 residues long. Trimming pared 6 bases from V and 1 base from J, leaving 7 bases between. Germline CDR1 and CDR2: KGHSH and LQKENI. The CDR3 loop reads CASSPSSGANVLTF. The CDR3 coding sequence is TGTGCCAGCTCCCCGAGTTCTGGGGCCAACGTCCTGACTTTC.

This clone was found a few times. An end of the junction does not agree with germline; a read error may underlie this. The chain has TRBV4-2 and TRBJ2-3; D might be TRBD2 (5 bases). Germline V gene lookup returns CDR1 LGHNA and CDR2 YNFKEQ. The CDR3 is made up of 16 amino acids. CDR3 loop: CASSQVWSGRTDTQYF. CDR3 nucleotides: TGTGCCAGCAGCCAAGTTTGGAGCGGACGCACAGACACGCAGTATTTT.

This clone showed up just once. The J gene is TRBJ2-5, the V gene TRBV6-6, with unresolved D. Germline CDR1 and CDR2: MNHNY and SVGAGI (reference sequence). Trimming took off 7 bases at V and 1 base at J, with 4 bases between the two ends. The CDR3 loop spans 11 amino acids. The CDR3 region is CASTSQETQYF. CDR3 DNA: TGTGCCAGCACCTCCCAAGAGACCCAGTACTTC.

This clone was observed a few times. The chain links TRBV7-8 to TRBJ2-5; 7 bases map to TRBD1. Per germline, CDR1 SGHVS and CDR2 FQNEAQ. V was clipped by 7 bases and J by 4 bases; unmatched bases: 24. CDR3 length: 19 residues. The CDR3 DNA sequence: TGTGCCAGCACCGTTAGAACCGCCAGACAGGGTGGGGCCACAGAGACCCAGTACTTC. This sequence encodes CASTVRTARQGGATETQYF.

The gene calls are TRBV2 and TRBJ2-3, with a possible D match to TRBD1 (5 bases). V was shortened by 4 bases and J by 2 bases, with 7 bases between the two germline ends. The CDR3 spans 13 residues. In germline, CDR1 is SNHLY, CDR2 FYNNEI. In nucleotides, the CDR3 is TGTGCCAGCAGTGTAGGGGACACAGATACGCAGTATTTT. Translating it yields CASSVGDTDTQYF. The whole variable domain, remainder taken from reference TRBV2 and TRBJ2-3, is EPEVTQTPSHQVTQMGQEVILRCVPISNHLYFYWYRQILGQKVEFLVSFYNNEISEKSEIFDDQFSVERPDGSNFTLKIRSTKLEDSAMYFCASSVGDTDTQYFGPGTRLTVL.

This clone has a single count. The gene calls are TRBV5-6 and TRBJ2-3; tentatively, D is TRBD2 (7 bases). Trimming removed 0 bases at V and 1 base at J, with 9 bases between. This CDR3 is 15 amino acids long. Germline assignment: CDR1 SGHDT and CDR2 YYEEEE. As DNA, the CDR3 is TGTGCCAGCAGCTTGGTAGGGGGGGGCACAGATACGCAGTATTTT. Its translation: CASSLVGGGTDTQYF.

The chain has TRBV7-9 and TRBJ2-4; D is perhaps TRBD1 (6 bases). Germline values: CDR1 SEHNR, CDR2 FQNEAQ (reference sequence). This CDR3 region has 16 residues. V lost 4 bases to trimming and J lost 5 bases, with 18 bases between them. The DNA for the CDR3 is TGTGCCAGCAGCTCATCGCTATGGGGGCCACAAAACATTCAGTACTTC. Translation gives CASSSSLWGPQNIQYF.

The CDR3 bases are TGTGCCAGCAGGGACAGGGGCAATCAGCCCCAGCATTTT. It codes for CASRDRGNQPQHF. V usage is TRBV27 and J usage is TRBJ1-5; TRBD1 matches at 8 bases. The CDR3 contains 13 residues. Germline CDR1 and CDR2: MNHEY and SMNVEV (reference sequence). V lost 6 bases and J lost 2; bases outside the gene matches: 0.

The genes are TRBV7-9 and TRBJ2-2; D remains ambiguous. Per germline, CDR1 SEHNR and CDR2 FQNEAQ (reference sequence). The CDR3 has 14 residues. Trimming removed 0 bases at V and 6 bases at J, with 8 bases between. Here the CDR3 DNA reads TGTGCCAGCAGCTTAGCCGACCCGTCCGGGGAGCTGTTTTTT. Encoded protein: CASSLADPSGELFF.

The chain links TRBV9 to TRBJ1-1; 8 bases line up with TRBD1. This CDR3 spans 14 amino acids. V shed 4 bases and J 5 bases; nucleotides not matched to a gene: 7. The germline V gene has CDR1 SGDLS and CDR2 YYNGEE. The CDR3 loop reads CASSPHRGETEAFF. The CDR3 nucleotides are TGTGCCAGCAGCCCCCACAGGGGGGAAACTGAAGCTTTCTTT.

V is TRBV6-6 and J is TRBJ2-7; possibly TRBD1 for D (6 bases). Deletions cut 6 bases from V and 3 bases from J, with 18 bases between. CDR3 length equals 15 residues. The germline V gene has CDR1 MNHNY and CDR2 SVGAGI (reference sequence). CDR3 residues: CASSPAGTSLYEQYF. The CDR3 DNA is TGTGCCAGCAGCCCGGCCGGGACATCGCTCTACGAGCAGTACTTC.

V gene TRBV6-1 combines with J gene TRBJ1-1; unclear D gene. The germline CDR1 and CDR2 sequences are MNHNS and SASEGT. V was shortened by 9 bases and J by 7 bases, with 21 bases between the two germline ends. The CDR3 is made up of 14 amino acids. CDR3 loop: CASKNWQRGNEAFF. The CDR3 bases are TGTGCCAGTAAGAATTGGCAAAGAGGCAATGAAGCTTTCTTT.

The chain joins TRBV5-1 to TRBJ2-3; maybe TRBD2 (7 bases). V was shortened by 4 bases and J by 5 bases, with 14 bases between the two germline ends. CDR1 SGHRS and CDR2 YFSETQ come from the germline V gene. The CDR3 contains 14 residues. For the CDR3, the DNA is TGCGCCAGCAGCCGGGGGGCCGAGGGAGATACGCAGTATTTT. This gives the protein CASSRGAEGDTQYF.

J is TRBJ2-6 and V is TRBV6-1; the D is unclear. Germline CDR1 and CDR2: MNHNS and SASEGT. The CDR3 is 19 amino acids. V was clipped by 4 bases and J by 1 base, with 20 bases between them. The CDR3 reads CASSGPRRTGQSGANVLTF. The DNA of the CDR3 is TGTGCCAGCAGTGGGCCCCGGCGAACCGGGCAGTCTGGGGCCAACGTCCTGACTTTC.

The chain combines TRBV15 with TRBJ1-1; the D is unclear. This CDR3 has 13 residues. Trimming took off 1 base at V and 0 bases at J, with 3 bases between the two ends. The germline V gene encodes CDR1 LNHNV and CDR2 YYDKDF (reference sequence). CDR3 protein: CATSRGLNTEAFF. As DNA, the CDR3 is TGTGCCACCAGCAGAGGACTGAACACTGAAGCTTTCTTT.

The chain carries TRBV11-2 and TRBJ2-4; no firm D call. Germline V gene lookup returns CDR1 SGHAT and CDR2 FQNNGV. This CDR3 comprises 13 residues. Trimming took off 3 bases at V and 1 base at J, with 4 bases between the two ends. For the CDR3, the DNA is TGTGCCAGCAGCTTGGGGGCCAAAAACATTCAGTACTTC. Its protein is CASSLGAKNIQYF.

V is TRBV28 and J is TRBJ1-1, with no clear D. Trimming stripped 8 bases from V and 1 base from J, with 17 bases between. The CDR3 length is 15 residues. Looked up from germline, CDR1 is MDHEN and CDR2 is SYDVKM. The CDR3 region has the DNA TGTGCCAGCGAACTCCCCGGGAGCCGGAACACTGAAGCTTTCTTT. It yields the protein CASELPGSRNTEAFF.

The chain recombines TRBV7-9 with TRBJ2-1; 8 bases fit TRBD1. Losses at the gene ends were 5 bases for V and 5 bases for J; bases not matched to a gene: 14. CDR3 length equals 17 residues. Germline CDR1 and CDR2: SEHNR and FQNEAQ (reference sequence). This chain's CDR3 is CASSVWRGTGPNNEQFF. The CDR3 DNA sequence: TGTGCCAGCAGCGTATGGAGAGGGACAGGCCCAAACAATGAGCAGTTCTTC.

The chain combines TRBV10-3 with TRBJ2-7; D remains ambiguous. CDR1 and CDR2 from the germline V gene are ENHRY and SYGVKD. The CDR3 is made up of 14 amino acids. The V and J ends lost 2 bases and 0 bases respectively, with 8 bases between them. CDR3: CAISETRRSYEQYF. CDR3 DNA: TGTGCCATCAGTGAGACACGGCGCTCCTACGAGCAGTACTTC.

The rearrangement uses TRBV30 and TRBJ1-3, with 7 bases fitting TRBD1. Germline CDR1 reads GTSNPN; CDR2 reads SVGIG (reference sequence). V dropped 2 bases and J dropped 4; count of bases not matched to a gene: 8. The CDR3 runs 15 residues. CDR3 loop: CAWSPAQGGGNTIYF. The CDR3 DNA follows: TGTGCCTGGAGTCCCGCTCAGGGGGGGGGAAACACCATATATTTT.

This clone appeared a single time. V is TRBV5-1 and J is TRBJ1-2, with a possible D match to TRBD1 (6 bases). The CDR3 sequence is 13 residues long. The ends were cut back, 0 bases at V and 6 bases at J, with 9 bases in the middle. In germline, CDR1 is SGHRS, CDR2 YFSETQ. CDR3 nucleotide sequence: TGCGCCAGCAGCTTGGCCGAGGGGGATGGCTACACCTTC. It yields the protein CASSLAEGDGYTF.

The V and J genes are TRBV2 and TRBJ1-4; TRBD1 matches at 11 bases. Germline V gene data show CDR1 as SNHLY and CDR2 as FYNNEI. The length of the CDR3 is 16 residues. The V gene end was trimmed by 0 bases and the J gene end by 6 bases; junction bases not matched to a gene: 3. CDR3 amino acids: CASSEASGQGDEKLFF. In DNA form, the CDR3 reads TGTGCCAGCAGTGAAGCCTCGGGACAGGGGGATGAAAAACTGTTTTTT.

The V call is TRBV11-2, the J call TRBJ1-6, with no clear D. Trimming removed 5 bases from V and 3 bases from J, with 17 bases in between. Germline CDR1 reads SGHAT; CDR2 reads FQNNGV. The CDR3 is made up of 17 amino acids. The CDR3: CASSTRLGGIYNSPLHF. CDR3 DNA sequence: TGTGCCAGCAGCACCCGACTTGGAGGGATCTATAATTCACCCCTCCACTTT.

This clone occurred a few times. V is TRBV20-1 and J is TRBJ1-5; D unclear. The germline V and J ends were trimmed by 3 bases and 5 bases, with 5 bases remaining between them. This CDR3 spans 11 amino acids. The germline V gene encodes CDR1 DFQATT and CDR2 SNEGSKA (reference sequence). For the CDR3, the DNA is TGCAGTGCTAGTAGGCATCAGCCCCAGCATTTT. This translates into CSASRHQPQHF.

Only one count was recorded for this clone. This chain uses TRBV7-2 with TRBJ1-5; maybe TRBD1 (6 bases). CDR3 length: 16 amino acids. V was clipped by 0 bases and J by 5 bases, with 14 bases between them. Germline loops: CDR1 SGHTA, CDR2 FQGNSA. The CDR3: CASSLAGRGGHQPQHF. The CDR3, as DNA: TGTGCCAGCAGCTTAGCTGGCAGGGGAGGCCATCAGCCCCAGCATTTT.

The chain employs TRBV18 and TRBJ2-3; no reliable D call. CDR3 length: 13 amino acids. The V gene lost 2 bases and the J gene lost 5 bases, with 8 bases spanning the gap. Germline loops: CDR1 KGHSH, CDR2 LQKENI. The CDR3 DNA sequence: TGTGCCAGCTCACCAGCGCCAAAAGATACGCAGTATTTT. Translated: CASSPAPKDTQYF.

On this clone itself: Relative to the germline gene, one junction end is altered; a read error may explain this. This sequence joins TRBV2 and TRBJ2-7; 10 nucleotides line up with TRBD2. Germline assignment: CDR1 SNHLY and CDR2 FYNNEI. The length of the CDR3 is 14 residues. CDR3 protein: CASSTGLAAYAQYF. The CDR3 DNA reads as TGTGCCAGCAGTACTGGACTAGCGGCCTACGCGCAGTACTTC.

The chain combines TRBV7-3 with TRBJ2-3; 8 bases line up with TRBD2. This CDR3 is built from 14 residues. The germline gives CDR1 SGHTA, CDR2 FQGTGA. The trim removed 3 bases at V and 1 base at J, leaving 0 bases unmatched. This chain's CDR3 is CASSFSGGTDTQYF. In nucleotides, the CDR3 is TGTGCCAGCAGCTTTAGCGGGGGCACAGATACGCAGTATTTT.